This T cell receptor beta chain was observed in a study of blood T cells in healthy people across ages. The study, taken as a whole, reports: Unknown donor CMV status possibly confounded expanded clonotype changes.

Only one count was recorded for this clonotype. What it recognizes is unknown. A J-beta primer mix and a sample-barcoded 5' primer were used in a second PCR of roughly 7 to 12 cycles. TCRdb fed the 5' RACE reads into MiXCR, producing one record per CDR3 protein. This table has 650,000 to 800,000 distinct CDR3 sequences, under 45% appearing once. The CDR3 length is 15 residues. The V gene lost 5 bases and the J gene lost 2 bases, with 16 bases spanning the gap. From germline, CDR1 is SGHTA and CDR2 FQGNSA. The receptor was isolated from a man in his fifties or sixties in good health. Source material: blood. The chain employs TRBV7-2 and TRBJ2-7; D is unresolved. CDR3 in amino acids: CASSERVTPTYEQYF. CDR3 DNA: TGTGCCAGCAGCGAGCGAGTGACTCCTACCTACGAGCAGTACTTC.